This T cell receptor beta chain stems from a study of T-cell memory formation after mild COVID-19. The overall study: Largely donor-specific sequence clusters came from two donors.

Study-wide findings and caveats: Among clones contracting day 15 to 85, CD4/CD8 was balanced, whereas later expanders leaned CD4+. CD8+ contracting clones occupied EMRA, while CD4+ ones occupied mainly CM and EM.

In TCRdb, the 5' RACE reads were re-called with MiXCR into one record per CDR3 protein. The table lists hundreds of thousands of distinct CDR3 sequences, less than 25% of them singletons. As for this clonotype: The antigen is undetermined.

Germline V gene lookup returns CDR1 SGDLS and CDR2 YYNGEE. This CDR3 region has 17 residues. With V trimmed by 4 bases and J by 2 bases, 10 bases remained unmatched. This sequence joins TRBV9 and TRBJ2-1, with TRBD2 matching over 9 bases. Input material: PBMCs or a T cell subset sorted from them (not recorded which). This clonotype originated in an adult woman who had mild COVID-19 (a few samples of this study predate the infection). Cell type and time point are not known. The CDR3 reads CASSTRSSGSPYNEQFF. DNA for the CDR3: TGTGCCAGCAGCACCCGTAGTAGCGGGAGCCCCTACAATGAGCAGTTCTTC.